The next 24 T cell receptor beta chains were all read from a single sample in a study of beta chain features in type 1 diabetes. The whole isolated RNA underwent reverse transcription, so sequencing captured expressed TCRB transcripts. Assay: immunoSEQ multiplex PCR; the TCRdb copy retains only in-frame clones and omits some. Altogether roughly 340,000 clones are present, over 10% being singletons, with the ten largest covering about 0.01%. Study conclusions and caveats: Moderately but significantly shorter TCRB CDR3s were found in Type 1 diabetes patients in all four CD4+ subsets.

Antigen specificity for these receptors is unknown. Sample: naive CD4+ T cells from blood. All receptors come from a woman under 30 with type 1 diabetes.

This chain joins TRBV5-1 and TRBJ2-5; 7 bases agree with TRBD2. With V trimmed by 1 base and J by 2 bases, 5 bases remained unmatched. Looked up from germline, CDR1 is SGHRS and CDR2 is YFSETQ. The CDR3 totals 15 residues. DNA for the CDR3: TGCGCCAGCAGCTTGAACCCGGGAGGTCAAGAGACCCAGTACTTC. This encodes CASSLNPGGQETQYF.

The CDR3 protein is CAWSVGTSEYNEQFF. The CDR3 DNA reads TGTGCCTGGAGTGTAGGGACTAGCGAATACAATGAGCAGTTCTTC. This chain joins TRBV30 and TRBJ2-1; TRBD2 aligns across 10 bases. This CDR3 is built from 15 residues. CDR1 is GTSNPN, CDR2 SVGIG, per germline (reference sequence). V lost 0 bases, J lost 4 bases, and 3 bases stayed unmatched.

The chain couples TRBV27 to TRBJ2-2; 14 bases match TRBD2. Per the germline V gene, CDR1 is MNHEY and CDR2 is SMNVEV (reference sequence). The V and J ends lost 2 bases and 7 bases, in that order; junction bases with no gene match: 6. CDR3 length: 17 residues. The chain's CDR3 is CASSLRLAGGHVGELFF. CDR3 in DNA: TGTGCCAGCAGTTTACGACTAGCGGGGGGGCATGTCGGGGAGCTGTTTTTT.

The chain links TRBV19 to TRBJ2-2; 8 bases line up with TRBD2. The V segment lost 7 bases and the J segment 6 bases; nucleotides outside the gene matches: 10. Germline CDR1 LNHDA, CDR2 SQIVND (reference sequence). This CDR3 region has 15 residues. CDR3 nucleotide sequence: TGTGCCAGTACCTTTCCCGGGAGGGCCGCCGGGGAGCTGTTTTTT. Translating gives CASTFPGRAAGELFF.

The chain couples TRBV18 to TRBJ1-1; unclear D gene. CDR3 length: 13 residues. Germline CDR1 and CDR2: KGHSH and LQKENI. The ends were cut back, 3 bases at V and 11 bases at J, with 16 bases in the middle. CDR3 protein: CASSPRGPPRAFF. The CDR3 DNA reads TGTGCCAGCTCACCCAGAGGCCCCCCACGGGCTTTCTTT.

This clone has a handful of counts. J is TRBJ2-7 and V is TRBV4-1; TRBD2 matches 7 bases. The V segment lost 0 bases and the J segment 3 bases; nucleotides outside the gene matches: 17. CDR3 length: 19 residues. Germline V gene lookup returns CDR1 MGHRA and CDR2 YSYEKL. The CDR3 DNA is TGCGCCAGCAGCCAAGAGCGGAGGCGCGGGCGCGGGAGAGACTACGAGCAGTACTTC. Encoded protein: CASSQERRRGRGRDYEQYF.

This chain joins TRBV5-4 and TRBJ2-3; a weak D match, TRBD1 (6 bases). CDR3 length: 18 residues. Germline CDR1 and CDR2: SGHNT and YYREEE (reference sequence). V was pared by 4 bases and J by 1 base, with 22 bases between. CDR3 DNA sequence: TGTGCCAGCAGCCCTGGGGGCACAGGAGCCCTGGGCACAGATACGCAGTATTTT. The encoded protein is CASSPGGTGALGTDTQYF.

This clone was counted only a few times. The J gene is TRBJ2-5, the V gene TRBV29-1; D uncertain. The V gene's germline CDR1 is SQVTM and CDR2 ANQGSEA. The V end was cut by 6 bases, the J end by 2 bases, with 10 bases between. The CDR3 contains 12 residues. The CDR3 sequence is CSVAWLQETQYF. In DNA, the CDR3 is TGCAGCGTCGCCTGGCTGCAAGAGACCCAGTACTTC.

The sample holds a few counts of this clone. The V gene is TRBV4-3, the J gene TRBJ1-4, with D perhaps TRBD1 (6 bases). The V end lost 0 bases, the J end lost 6 bases, and 11 bases lay between the germline ends. The CDR3 length is 15 residues. Looked up from germline, CDR1 is LGHNA and CDR2 is YSLEER. CDR3 in DNA: TGCGCCAGCAGCCAAGAACCAAGGGGGTATGAAAAACTGTTTTTT. It codes for CASSQEPRGYEKLFF.

This chain uses TRBV5-6 with TRBJ2-2; D perhaps matches TRBD2 (5 bases). This CDR3 contains 15 residues. Deletions cut 2 bases from V and 6 bases from J, with 14 bases between. Germline V CDR1 and CDR2: SGHDT, YYEEEE. The CDR3 DNA is TGTGCCAGCAGCTTTCGTGGACTGGGAGCCGGGGAGCTGTTTTTT. Its protein is CASSFRGLGAGELFF.

The V gene is TRBV29-1, the J gene TRBJ1-4; 8 positions match TRBD1. With V trimmed by 3 bases and J by 8 bases, 8 bases remained unmatched. This CDR3 comprises 14 residues. CDR1 and CDR2 (germline): SQVTM, ANQGSEA. As DNA, the CDR3 is TGCAGCGTTGAGAATCCCGGGACAGGAGAAAAACTGTTTTTT. Amino acid sequence: CSVENPGTGEKLFF.

This chain connects TRBV6-5 to TRBJ1-1; D gene uncertain. Trimming took off 6 bases at V and 1 base at J, with 9 bases between the two ends. This CDR3 comprises 13 residues. Germline V gene lookup returns CDR1 MNHEY and CDR2 SVGAGI. The CDR3 sequence: CASRTRGNTEAFF. In DNA, the CDR3 is TGTGCCAGCAGGACCCGGGGGAACACTGAAGCTTTCTTT.

This clone has a handful of counts. The J gene is TRBJ2-7, the V gene TRBV23-1; 8 bases fit TRBD1. TRBV23-1 is treated as an ORF (open reading frame) with a function not yet certain. The V segment lost 7 bases and the J segment 3 bases; nucleotides outside the gene matches: 11. There are 15 residues in the CDR3. The CDR3, as DNA: TGCGCCAGCAAAAGCACAGGGACAGGAGTCTACGAGCAGTACTTC. Protein: CASKSTGTGVYEQYF.

The rearrangement uses TRBV2 and TRBJ2-3; D is ambiguous. V lost 4 bases and J 4 bases, leaving 9 bases between the germline ends. The length of the CDR3 is 13 residues. Per the germline V gene, CDR1 is SNHLY and CDR2 is FYNNEI. CDR3 sequence (DNA): TGTGCCAGCAGTGCCTCTAGTGCAGATACGCAGTATTTT. Its translation: CASSASSADTQYF.

This clone has only a few counts. The CDR3: CASSLDRGSGNTIYF. In nucleotides, the CDR3 is TGTGCCAGCAGCTTAGACAGGGGATCCGGAAACACCATATATTTT. This sequence joins TRBV7-3 and TRBJ1-3; 8 nucleotides match TRBD1. The CDR3 totals 15 residues. V lost 2 bases, J lost 4 bases, and 4 bases stayed unmatched. Germline lookup yields CDR1 SGHTA and CDR2 FQGTGA.

The chain joins TRBV5-1 to TRBJ1-4; D unresolved. V was trimmed by 2 bases and J by 2 bases, leaving 7 bases between them. The CDR3 has 14 amino acids. Germline loops: CDR1 SGHRS, CDR2 YFSETQ. The CDR3 is CASSFTSTNEKLFF. The CDR3 bases are TGCGCCAGCAGCTTTACATCGACTAATGAAAAACTGTTTTTT.

The chain carries TRBV10-3 and TRBJ2-1, with 10 bases that match TRBD2. The CDR3 has 18 amino acids. Trimming cost V 3 bases and J 9 bases; bases outside gene matches: 17. Looked up from germline, CDR1 is ENHRY and CDR2 is SYGVKD. CDR3 in amino acids: CAISDPPGGSGRYAEQFF. For the CDR3, the DNA is TGTGCCATCAGTGACCCCCCGGGGGGTAGCGGGAGGTACGCTGAGCAGTTCTTC.

This clone was seen more than once but under ten times. The chain links TRBV21-1 to TRBJ2-7; the table assigns TRBD1, which was not confirmed against the DNA. TRBV21-1 is labeled a pseudogene. The CDR3 runs 13 residues. In nucleotides, the CDR3 is TGTGCCAGCACCCTCCCCACAGACTACGAGCAGTACTTC. Its protein product is CASTLPTDYEQYF.

The chain employs TRBV9 and TRBJ2-1, with D possibly matching TRBD2 (7 bases). Germline lookup yields CDR1 SGDLS and CDR2 YYNGEE. V was trimmed by 4 bases and J by 0 bases, leaving 14 bases between them. There are 16 residues in the CDR3. The CDR3 is CASSSGGDSSYNEQFF. The DNA for the CDR3 is TGTGCCAGCAGCTCGGGGGGCGACAGCTCCTACAATGAGCAGTTCTTC.

The chain employs TRBV2 and TRBJ2-1; 8 bases are shared with TRBD1. CDR3 length equals 17 residues. V shed 6 bases and J 0 bases; nucleotides not matched to a gene: 10. Looked up from germline, CDR1 is SNHLY and CDR2 is FYNNEI. The CDR3 DNA reads as TGTGCCAGCAGCTGGACAGGGAGGAAAAACTCCTACAATGAGCAGTTCTTC. Encoded protein: CASSWTGRKNSYNEQFF.

V usage is TRBV4-3 and J usage is TRBJ2-7, with TRBD1 identical over 7 bases. Germline lookup yields CDR1 LGHNA and CDR2 YSLEER. The CDR3 is 17 amino acids. V dropped 0 bases and J dropped 4; count of bases not matched to a gene: 12. The CDR3 DNA reads TGCGCCAGCAGCCAAGATGGGGGACCGCGACAGGGATACGAGCAGTACTTC. Residues: CASSQDGGPRQGYEQYF.

The CDR3 here is CASSHPGLAGGRNEQFF. CDR3 sequence (DNA): TGTGCCAGCAGCCACCCCGGCCTGGCGGGAGGGAGGAATGAGCAGTTCTTC. The chain combines TRBV11-2 with TRBJ2-1; 9 positions match TRBD2. This CDR3 is 17 amino acids long. V trimming: 5 bases; J trimming: 7 bases; junction bases outside the gene matches: 15. Germline V CDR1 and CDR2: SGHAT, FQNNGV.

V is TRBV29-1 and J is TRBJ1-2; 9 bases are shared with TRBD1. The ends lost 7 bases at V and 7 bases at J; junction bases unmatched: 10. Looked up from germline, CDR1 is SQVTM and CDR2 is ANQGSEA. CDR3 length equals 13 residues. The CDR3 sequence is CSAPTGGELGYTF. CDR3 in DNA: TGCAGCGCACCAACAGGGGGCGAACTTGGCTACACCTTC.

The genes are TRBV5-1 and TRBJ2-7, with a possible D match to TRBD2 (5 bases). There are 13 residues in the CDR3. The germline V and J ends were trimmed by 0 bases and 3 bases, with 7 bases remaining between them. Germline V lookup: CDR1 SGHRS, CDR2 YFSETQ. The chain's CDR3 is CASSLGLNYEQYF. In DNA, the CDR3 is TGCGCCAGCAGCTTGGGACTAAACTACGAGCAGTACTTC.